The T cell receptor beta chain described here comes from a study of blood T cell repertoires in COVID-19. The overall study: Sites in the United States, Italy and Spain provided acute and convalescent COVID-19 samples. In each case, the material was cDNA or gDNA derived from T cells, B-cell-depleted T cells, or PBMCs.

Germline CDR1 reads LNHDA; CDR2 reads SQIVND (reference sequence). There are 13 residues in the CDR3. V lost 4 bases and J lost 7, with 8 bases in between. In the original analysis: Estimates of nucleated cell counts were drawn from the amplification of reference gene primers. Sequencing was performed with immunoSEQ multiplex PCR; in TCRdb, only in-frame clones are kept and a portion is missing. That table supplies the V and J calls and clone size; D and trimming were determined from the DNA. There are fewer than 70,000 clones in the sample; about 92% occur only once, and 3.5% to 5.5% lies in the top ten.

The chain is built from TRBV19 and TRBJ1-6; TRBD1 might be the D (6 bases). The sequence derives from a man aged 50-60 years with active COVID-19. Sequencing used peripheral blood. The chain's CDR3 is CASSSQGNSPLHF. The CDR3 DNA follows: TGTGCCAGTAGTAGCCAGGGGAATTCACCCCTCCACTTT.